This T cell receptor beta chain comes out of a study of T cells expressing NK-cell markers. Study details: The eight sequenced donors comprised seven who were HCMV-seropositive and one who was seronegative. Study-wide findings and caveats: In several donors, dominant clonotypes made up about 25-60.1% of CD3+CD56-NKG2C+ cells. HCMV specificity was not established for the expanded NKG2C+ T cell clones.

A remark on this clonotype: The antigen remains undetermined.

Template switching by 5'RACE with UMIs generated the TCR beta cDNA. Each CDR3 protein gets one entry in TCRdb, which reprocessed the 5' RACE reads and gives no DNA. The listing contains 550,000 to 600,000 distinct CDR3 sequences. Germline V gives CDR1 SGHAT, CDR2 FQNNGV. The CDR3 covers 15 residues. The TCR sequence derives from a man aged 18-30 years in good health. Sequencing was performed on blood T cells: a sorted CD56 or NKG2C T cell subset, CD4+ or CD8+ T cells, or bulk PBMC T cells (not recorded which). The chain combines TRBV11-2 with TRBJ2-5; absent DNA, TCRdb's TRBD2 call cannot be checked. CDR3 sequence: CASSRAGGVQETQYF. The full variable domain, its missing parts supplied by reference TRBV11-2 and TRBJ2-5, is EAGVAQSPRYKIIEKRQSVAFWCNPISGHATLYWYQQILGQGPKLLIQFQNNGVVDDSQLPKDRFSAERLKGVDSTLKIQPAKLEDSAVYLCASSRAGGVQETQYFGPGTRLLVL.